Listed below are T cell receptor beta chains from one sample, sequenced in a study of T cells in Graves' hyperthyroidism and ophthalmopathy. MiXCR, run by TCRdb on the multiplex PCR reads, gives a single entry per CDR3 protein. The table lists 360,000 or so distinct CDR3 sequences, about a fifth of them singletons. Sequencing used blood. Receptor source: a woman aged 18-30 years with Graves' hyperthyroidism. The CDR3 runs from the conserved cysteine through the conserved F or W. The order of the fields is V gene, D gene, J gene, clone size, CDR3 DNA, CDR3 protein. The D gene is left open where the match is weak. A clone size is listed for some rows: how often the clone was seen (once, few, many), or a class if it is expanded.

TRBV12-3/TRBV12-4	-	TRBJ1-2	many	TGTGCCAGCAGTTTAGGCCGGGGTGGCTACACCTTC	CASSLGRGGYTF
TRBV5-1	-	TRBJ2-5	many	TGCGCCAGCACCCAGGGTCAAGAGACCCAGTACTTC	CASTQGQETQYF
TRBV11-1	-	TRBJ2-7	-	TGTGCCAGCAGCTTAGTCCCCAGGGAAATGGAGCAGTACTTC	CASSLVPREMEQYF
TRBV20-1	-	TRBJ2-2	-	TGCAGTGCTACCCAGAGGCGATCCACCGGGGAGCTGTTTTTT	CSATQRRSTGELFF
TRBV11-2	-	TRBJ2-5	many	TGTGCCAGCAGCTTAGGACGAGCCGTCGGCCGCCAAGAGACCCAGTACTTC	CASSLGRAVGRQETQYF
TRBV6-5	-	TRBJ1-5	many	TGTGCCAGCAGAGGGGTTTTTGGCAATCAGCCCCAGCATTTT	CASRGVFGNQPQHF
TRBV12-3/TRBV12-4	-	TRBJ2-7	-	TGTGCCATCAGTTTCGCGCTCCAGGGAGTCAAGCAGTACTTC	CAISFALQGVKQYF
TRBV6-5	TRBD1	TRBJ1-1	many	TGTGCCAGCAGTTCCAGGGGGATGCGGCGAAACACTGAAGCTTTCTTT	CASSSRGMRRNTEAFF
TRBV10-3	TRBD1	TRBJ1-5	many	TGTGCCACCGTACAGGGGGCTAGCCTAAATCAGCCCCAGCATTTT	CATVQGASLNQPQHF
TRBV30	-	TRBJ1-1	many	TGTGCCTACGCCCCGGCGCACACTGAAGCTTTCTTT	CAYAPAHTEAFF
TRBV7-7	TRBD2	TRBJ2-5	many	TGTGCTAGCAGCAGACTAGCGGAGACCCAGTACTTC	CASSRLAETQYF
TRBV6-5	-	TRBJ2-2	many	TGTGCCAGCAGTAACAGTGGTGATGCTTCCGGGGAGCTGTTTTTT	CASSNSGDASGELFF
TRBV6-1	TRBD2	TRBJ2-7	many	TGTGCCAGCACCGCTAGCGGGGCTAGCTCCTACGAGCAGTACTTC	CASTASGASSYEQYF
TRBV7-6	-	TRBJ2-5	many	TGTGCCAGCAGCTTAGGCATCTCCCAAGAGACCCAGTACTTC	CASSLGISQETQYF
TRBV7-9	-	TRBJ1-2	many	TGTGCCAGCAGCTGGGGCACTTCTAACTATGGCTACACCTTC	CASSWGTSNYGYTF
TRBV20-1	-	TRBJ1-1	many	TGCAGTGCTAGAAGGGGGGTTCAAGCTTTCTTT	CSARRGVQAFF
TRBV6-1	TRBD2	TRBJ2-2	-	TGTGCCAGCAGCCGAACTAGCGGGAGGTCCGGGGAGCTGTTTTTT	CASSRTSGRSGELFF
TRBV7-9	-	TRBJ1-2	many	TGTGCCAGCAGCCCTCCACTGGTTGGGTATGGCTACACCTTC	CASSPPLVGYGYTF
TRBV5-1	TRBD1	TRBJ1-2	few	TGCGCCAGCAGCTCGGGACAGGGAAGGAAGGATGGCTACACCTTC	CASSSGQGRKDGYTF
TRBV4-1	-	TRBJ1-5	few	TGCGCCAGCAGCCAAGATTACCCGGTTGGGCAGCCCCAGCATTTT	CASSQDYPVGQPQHF